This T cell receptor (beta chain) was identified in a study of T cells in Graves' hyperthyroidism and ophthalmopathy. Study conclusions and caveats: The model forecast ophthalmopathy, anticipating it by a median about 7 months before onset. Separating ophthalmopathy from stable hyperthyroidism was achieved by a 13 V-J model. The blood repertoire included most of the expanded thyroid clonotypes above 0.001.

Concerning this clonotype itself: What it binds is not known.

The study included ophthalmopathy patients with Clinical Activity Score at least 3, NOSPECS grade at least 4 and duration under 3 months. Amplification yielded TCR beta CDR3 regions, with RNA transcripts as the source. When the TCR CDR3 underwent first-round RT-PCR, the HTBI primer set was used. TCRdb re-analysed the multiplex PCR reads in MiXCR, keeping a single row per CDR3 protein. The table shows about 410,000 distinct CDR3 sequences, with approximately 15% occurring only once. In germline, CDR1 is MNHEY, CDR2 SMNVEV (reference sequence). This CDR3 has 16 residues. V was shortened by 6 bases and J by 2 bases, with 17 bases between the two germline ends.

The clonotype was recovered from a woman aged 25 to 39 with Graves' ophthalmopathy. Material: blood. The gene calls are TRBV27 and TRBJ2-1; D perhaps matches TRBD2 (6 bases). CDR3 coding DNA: TGTGCCAGCAGCACTACCTTGGGACTCACCTACAATGAGCAGTTCTTC. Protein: CASSTTLGLTYNEQFF.